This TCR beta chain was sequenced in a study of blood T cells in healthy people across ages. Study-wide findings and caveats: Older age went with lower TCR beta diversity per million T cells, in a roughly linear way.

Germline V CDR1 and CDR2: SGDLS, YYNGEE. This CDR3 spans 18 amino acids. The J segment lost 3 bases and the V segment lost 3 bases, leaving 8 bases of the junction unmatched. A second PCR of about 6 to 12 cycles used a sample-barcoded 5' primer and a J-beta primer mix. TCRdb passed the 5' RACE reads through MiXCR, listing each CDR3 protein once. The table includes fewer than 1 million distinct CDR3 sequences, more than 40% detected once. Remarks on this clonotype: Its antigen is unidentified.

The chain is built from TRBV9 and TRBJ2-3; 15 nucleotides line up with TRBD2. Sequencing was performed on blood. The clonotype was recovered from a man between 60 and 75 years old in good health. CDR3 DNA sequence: TGTGCCAGCAGCGCCCTGGGACTAGCGGGGGGCGGGACAGATACGCAGTATTTT. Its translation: CASSALGLAGGGTDTQYF.